The clone carrying this TCR beta chain has just a few counts. Preparation of the TCRbeta library used unique molecular identifiers. One entry per CDR3 protein results from TCRdb running MiXCR on the PCR reads. The sample shows a few hundred thousand distinct CDR3 sequences, roughly 13% of them seen only once. The data derive from a study of T-cell reconstitution after alpha-beta-depleted transplantation in children. This clonotype was sampled from a male patient younger than 18 who had a stem cell transplant for acute myeloid leukemia, so the T cells may come from the graft donor. The sample in question was PBMCs, mostly from graft donor cells, obtained 360 days after TCRalphabeta/CD19-depleted stem cell transplant.

DNA of the CDR3: TGCAGCCCCCCGGGAGCGCACGATGAGACCCAGTACTTC. The encoded protein is CSPPGAHDETQYF. This chain links TRBV29-1 with TRBJ2-5; possible D gene TRBD2, 6 bases. Per germline, CDR1 SQVTM and CDR2 ANQGSEA. V gave up 8 bases and J gave up 5 bases, with 18 bases separating them. This CDR3 contains 13 residues.